This T cell receptor (beta chain) was obtained from a study of CD8 T cells in ankylosing spondylitis. Regarding the study as a whole: Clones linked to the disease showed a CD8+ phenotype. They occurred at relatively low frequencies in peripheral blood. Characteristic, it appeared, of ankylosing spondylitis blood was a TCR beta motif of eight highly homologous variants. Earlier studies detected some motif variants in reactive arthritis synovial fluid and blood.

With molecular barcodes, quantitative 5'-RACE was used to make the TCR beta libraries. From the 5' RACE reads, TCRdb called clonotypes with MiXCR, one entry per CDR3 protein. The profile shows approximately 540,000 distinct CDR3 sequences, roughly 13% of them singletons. Germline V gene data show CDR1 as SQVTM and CDR2 as ANQGSEA. This CDR3 comprises 15 residues. Between the trimmed V and J ends, which lost 7 bases and 3 bases, there was a span of 21 bases. The sample holds many counts of this clonotype. What it recognizes is unknown. Sequencing was done on a sample of blood, either unsorted or a sorted T cell fraction (not recorded which). This TCR derives from a male donor with ankylosing spondylitis. The rearrangement links TRBV29-1 to TRBJ1-1; D is uncertain. The CDR3 sequence is CSGSGPSSRDTEAFF. The CDR3 DNA sequence: TGCAGCGGCTCGGGTCCTTCCTCGAGGGACACTGAAGCTTTCTTT.